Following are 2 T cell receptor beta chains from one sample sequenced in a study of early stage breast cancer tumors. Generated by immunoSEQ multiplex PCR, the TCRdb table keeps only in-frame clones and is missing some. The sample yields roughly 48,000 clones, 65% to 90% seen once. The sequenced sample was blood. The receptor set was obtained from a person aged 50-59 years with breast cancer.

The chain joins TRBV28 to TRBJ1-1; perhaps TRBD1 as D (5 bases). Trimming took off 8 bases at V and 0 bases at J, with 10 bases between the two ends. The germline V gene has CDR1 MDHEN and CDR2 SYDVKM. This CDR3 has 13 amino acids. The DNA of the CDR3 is TGTGCCAGCTGGGACGCTATGAACACTGAAGCTTTCTTT. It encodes CASWDAMNTEAFF. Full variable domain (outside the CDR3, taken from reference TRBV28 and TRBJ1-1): DVKVTQSSRYLVKRTGEKVFLECVQDMDHENMFWYRQDPGLGLRLIYFSYDVKMKEKGDIPEGYSVSREKKERFSLILESASTNQTSMYLCASWDAMNTEAFFGQGTRLTVV.

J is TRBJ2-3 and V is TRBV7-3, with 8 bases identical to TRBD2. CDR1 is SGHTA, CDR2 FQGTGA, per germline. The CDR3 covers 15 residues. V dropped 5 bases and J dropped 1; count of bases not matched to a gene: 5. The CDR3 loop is CASSQGLAGTDTQYF. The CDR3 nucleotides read TGTGCCAGCAGCCAAGGACTAGCAGGCACAGATACGCAGTATTTT.